The 3 T cell receptor beta chains below come from one sample, sequenced in a study of blood T cell repertoires in COVID-19. Sequencing used immunoSEQ multiplex PCR; TCRdb keeps in-frame clones, though not all of them. The profile shows about 50,000 clones, about 92% of them singletons. The specimen sequenced was peripheral blood. The origin of the receptors is a human donor in a cohort sampled during active COVID-19.

The chain employs TRBV30 and TRBJ1-1; D uncertain. From germline, CDR1 is GTSNPN and CDR2 SVGIG (reference sequence). V was clipped by 0 bases and J by 1 base, with 9 bases between them. The CDR3 covers 14 residues. The CDR3, as DNA: TGTGCCTGGAGTGTAGTTGGAGCGAACACTGAAGCTTTCTTT. The encoded protein is CAWSVVGANTEAFF.

The genes are TRBV2 and TRBJ1-5, with D unresolved. The CDR3 is 14 amino acids. Germline V CDR1 and CDR2: SNHLY, FYNNEI. The ends were cut back, 10 bases at V and 1 base at J, with 14 bases in the middle. The CDR3 DNA reads as TGTGCCACCGTACCCTTTCAGAGCAATCAGCCCCAGCATTTT. Translation gives CATVPFQSNQPQHF.

This sequence joins TRBV28 and TRBJ2-7; the D is unclear. V gave up 7 bases and J gave up 0 bases, with 13 bases separating them. CDR1 and CDR2 from the germline V gene are MDHEN and SYDVKM. The CDR3 is 14 amino acids. DNA for the CDR3: TGTGCCAGCATCAAAGAGAGCTACTCCTACGAGCAGTACTTC. Translating it yields CASIKESYSYEQYF.